A single sample is the source of the 11 T cell receptor beta chains below, sequenced in a study of blood T cells in healthy people across ages. A second 7 to 11 cycle PCR used barcoded and J-beta primers. TCRdb re-analysed the 5' RACE reads in MiXCR, keeping a single row per CDR3 protein. The table lists roughly 1,300,000 distinct CDR3 sequences, roughly 60% of them singletons. The sequencing input was blood. The origin of the receptors is a man aged 18-30 years in good health.

The V gene is TRBV4-2, the J gene TRBJ2-1; D ambiguous. Germline V CDR1 and CDR2: LGHNA, YNFKEQ. V lost 0 bases, J lost 1 base, and 7 bases lay in between. This CDR3 region has 15 residues. CDR3 region: CASSQENWSYNEQFF. In DNA form, the CDR3 reads TGTGCCAGCAGCCAAGAGAATTGGTCCTACAATGAGCAGTTCTTC.

The V and J genes are TRBV7-2 and TRBJ2-1; TRBD2 aligns across 11 bases. CDR3 length: 14 residues. Germline V gene data show CDR1 as SGHTA and CDR2 as FQGNSA. V lost 0 bases and J lost 12; bases outside the gene matches: 4. The CDR3 DNA is TGTGCCAGCAGCTTAGCGGGGACTAGCGGCGGGCAGTTCTTC. It encodes CASSLAGTSGGQFF.

This chain uses TRBV21-1 with TRBJ2-5; TRBD1, the D gene given by the table, was not confirmed from the DNA. TRBV21-1 is marked as a pseudogene. The CDR3 consists of 15 residues. The CDR3 DNA reads as TGTGCCAGCAGCAAAGTATGGGGGTTTCAAGAGACCCAGTACTTC. Protein sequence: CASSKVWGFQETQYF.

This clonotype was picked up a small number of times. The CDR3 loop reads CASSTGREQFF. DNA of the CDR3: TGTGCCAGTAGTACCGGACGGGAGCAGTTCTTC. The chain carries TRBV19 and TRBJ2-1; no clear D gene. The V and J ends lost 4 bases and 10 bases respectively, with 8 bases between them. CDR1 is LNHDA, CDR2 SQIVND, per germline (reference sequence). The CDR3 loop spans 11 amino acids.

V gene TRBV9 combines with J gene TRBJ2-2; D uncertain. V was clipped by 4 bases and J by 5 bases, with 15 bases between them. This CDR3 is 15 amino acids long. Germline CDR1 and CDR2: SGDLS and YYNGEE. The CDR3, as DNA: TGTGCCAGCAGCCACGTAGAGTTAGGGACCGGGGAGCTGTTTTTT. Amino acid sequence: CASSHVELGTGELFF.

The sample holds a few counts of this clonotype. V gene TRBV20-1 combines with J gene TRBJ1-5, with 12 bases lining up with TRBD1. This CDR3 is built from 14 residues. Germline V CDR1 and CDR2: DFQATT, SNEGSKA (reference sequence). The V gene end was trimmed by 6 bases and the J gene end by 5 bases; junction bases not matched to a gene: 5. CDR3 sequence: CSARDRGLDQPQHF. CDR3 DNA sequence: TGCAGTGCCCGGGACAGGGGGCTTGATCAGCCCCAGCATTTT.

The rearrangement joins TRBV30 to TRBJ2-7; the D gene could be TRBD1 or TRBD2 (6 bases each). The J call may be wrong; the DNA end is better matched by TRBJ2-5. The CDR3 is 13 amino acids. Looked up from germline, CDR1 is GTSNPN and CDR2 is SVGIG (reference sequence). Written as DNA, the CDR3 is TGTGCCTGGAGTGTACTAGGGGGGGAGACCCAGTACTTC. Encoded protein: CAWSVLGGETQYF.

The CDR3 reads CSVPGFSTDTQYF. The CDR3 DNA follows: TGCAGCGTTCCAGGATTTAGCACAGATACGCAGTATTTT. This chain links TRBV29-1 with TRBJ2-3; the D is unclear. The CDR3 consists of 13 residues. Deletions cut 5 bases from V and 0 bases from J, with 9 bases between. The germline gives CDR1 SQVTM, CDR2 ANQGSEA.

This clonotype was detected a few times. The J gene is TRBJ1-1, the V gene TRBV7-9, with D unresolved. The ends were cut back, 1 base at V and 1 base at J, with 7 bases in the middle. The CDR3 is made up of 14 amino acids. From germline, CDR1 is SEHNR and CDR2 FQNEAQ (reference sequence). The CDR3 loop reads CASSLDLTNTEAFF. The CDR3 region has the DNA TGTGCCAGCAGCTTAGACCTAACGAACACTGAAGCTTTCTTT.

The chain combines TRBV4-3 with TRBJ2-1; D is perhaps TRBD1 or TRBD2 (6 bases each). V was clipped by 0 bases and J by 6 bases, with 18 bases between them. The CDR3 contains 17 residues. Looked up from germline, CDR1 is LGHNA and CDR2 is YSLEER. The CDR3 DNA reads as TGCGCCAGCAGCCAAGATAGGGGGGATCGGACTACCAATGAGCAGTTCTTC. This gives the protein CASSQDRGDRTTNEQFF.

This clonotype was detected a few times. The chain combines TRBV7-9 with TRBJ2-5; the D gene is possibly TRBD1 (6 bases). The closer fit of TRBJ2-7 to the DNA end suggests the J call may be wrong. Germline CDR1 reads SEHNR; CDR2 reads FQNEAQ (reference sequence). The CDR3 runs to 12 residues. The CDR3 bases are TGTGCCAGCACCGAACAGGGTTACGAGCAGTACTTC. As protein: CASTEQGYEQYF.